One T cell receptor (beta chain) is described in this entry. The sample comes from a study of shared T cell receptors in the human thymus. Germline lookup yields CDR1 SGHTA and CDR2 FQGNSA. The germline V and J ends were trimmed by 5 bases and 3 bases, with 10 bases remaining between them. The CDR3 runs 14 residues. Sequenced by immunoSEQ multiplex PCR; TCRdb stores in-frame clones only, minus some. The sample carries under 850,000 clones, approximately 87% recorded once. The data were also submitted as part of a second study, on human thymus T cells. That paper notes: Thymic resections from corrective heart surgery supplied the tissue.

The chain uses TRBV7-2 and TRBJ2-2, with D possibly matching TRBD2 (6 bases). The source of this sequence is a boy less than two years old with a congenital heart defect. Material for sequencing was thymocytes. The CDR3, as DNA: TGTGCCAGCAGCCCGGGACTGGACACCGGGGAGCTGTTTTTT. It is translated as CASSPGLDTGELFF.